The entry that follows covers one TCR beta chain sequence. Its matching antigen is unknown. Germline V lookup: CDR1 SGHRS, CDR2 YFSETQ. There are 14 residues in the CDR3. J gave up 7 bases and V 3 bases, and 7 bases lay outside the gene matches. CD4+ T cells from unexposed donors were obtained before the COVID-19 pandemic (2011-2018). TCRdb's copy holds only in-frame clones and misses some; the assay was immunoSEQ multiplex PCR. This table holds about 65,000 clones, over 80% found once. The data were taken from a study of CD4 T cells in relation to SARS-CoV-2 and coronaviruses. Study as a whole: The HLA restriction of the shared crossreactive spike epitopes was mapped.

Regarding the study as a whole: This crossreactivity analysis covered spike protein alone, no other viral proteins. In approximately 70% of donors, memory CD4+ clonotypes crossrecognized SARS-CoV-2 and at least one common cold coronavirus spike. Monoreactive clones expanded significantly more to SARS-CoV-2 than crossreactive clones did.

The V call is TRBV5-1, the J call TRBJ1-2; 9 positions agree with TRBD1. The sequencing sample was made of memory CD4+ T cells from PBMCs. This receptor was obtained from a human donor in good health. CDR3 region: CASSWGTGYSGYTF. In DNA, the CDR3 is TGCGCCAGCAGCTGGGGGACAGGGTACTCTGGCTACACCTTC.